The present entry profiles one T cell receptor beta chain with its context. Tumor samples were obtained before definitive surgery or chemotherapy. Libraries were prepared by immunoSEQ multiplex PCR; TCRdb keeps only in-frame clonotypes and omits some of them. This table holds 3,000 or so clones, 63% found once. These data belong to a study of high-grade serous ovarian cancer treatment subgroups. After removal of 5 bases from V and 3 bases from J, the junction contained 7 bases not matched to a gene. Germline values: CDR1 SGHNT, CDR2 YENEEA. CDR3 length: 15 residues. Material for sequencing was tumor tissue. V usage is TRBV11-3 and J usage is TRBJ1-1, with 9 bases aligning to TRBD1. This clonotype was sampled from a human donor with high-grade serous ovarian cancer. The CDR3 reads CASSPTDRGYTEAFF. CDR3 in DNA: TGTGCCAGCAGCCCCACGGACAGGGGTTACACTGAAGCTTTCTTT.